Described below is a single TCR beta chain sequence and its context. The data originate from a study of blood T cell repertoires in COVID-19. Study summary: From T cells, B-cell-depleted T cells, or PBMCs came the material, which was cDNA or gDNA.

The assay was immunoSEQ multiplex PCR, and TCRdb's table has in-frame clones only and misses some. The sample consists of about 300,000 clones, roughly 90% of them appearing once. CDR3 size: 17 residues. Germline lookup yields CDR1 SEHNR and CDR2 FQNEAQ (reference sequence). The V end was cut by 1 base, the J end by 4 bases, with 19 bases between. V gene TRBV7-9 combines with J gene TRBJ2-5, with a tentative D call TRBD2 (6 bases). Sequenced sample: peripheral blood. This TCR was sampled from a woman in her thirties with COVID-19, enrolled during active disease. Here the CDR3 reads CASSLGWVREDRETQYF. CDR3 bases: TGTGCCAGCAGCTTAGGTTGGGTGCGGGAAGACAGAGAGACCCAGTACTTC.